The sequence of this T cell receptor (beta chain) was determined in a study of metastatic and nonmetastatic thyroid tumors. This clone was seen repeatedly, ten times or more. What it recognizes is unknown. TCRdb re-processed the PCR reads through MiXCR. The data show more than 85,000 clones, 7.5% to 9% seen once. Each patient went into thyroid surgery without having received any treatment. V was pared by 4 bases and J by 0 bases, with 7 bases between. CDR3 length equals 13 residues. The study, taken as a whole, reports: Significantly greater TCR beta diversity was reportedly found in malignant thyroid tumors than in benign nodules (in blood and tumor).

Material: blood. The J gene is TRBJ2-7, the V gene TRBV12-3 or TRBV12-4, with D hard to call. This TCR came from a female donor with papillary thyroid cancer or a benign thyroid nodule (not recorded which). Some clones in this sample may be carry-over from other donors' samples. The CDR3, as DNA: TGTGCCAGCAGTTCCCCGAGCTCCTACGAGCAGTACTTC. It codes for CASSSPSSYEQYF.